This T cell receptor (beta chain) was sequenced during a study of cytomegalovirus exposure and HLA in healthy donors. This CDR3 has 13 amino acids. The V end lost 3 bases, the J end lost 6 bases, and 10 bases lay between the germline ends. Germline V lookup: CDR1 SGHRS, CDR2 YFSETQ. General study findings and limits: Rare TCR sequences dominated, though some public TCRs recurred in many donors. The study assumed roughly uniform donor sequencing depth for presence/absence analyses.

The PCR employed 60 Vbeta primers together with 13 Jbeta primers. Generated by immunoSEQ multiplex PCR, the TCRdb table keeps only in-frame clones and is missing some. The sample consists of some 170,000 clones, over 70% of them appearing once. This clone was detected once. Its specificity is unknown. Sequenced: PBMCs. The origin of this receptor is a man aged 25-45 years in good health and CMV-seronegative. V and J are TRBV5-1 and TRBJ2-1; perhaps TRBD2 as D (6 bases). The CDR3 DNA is TGCGCCAGCAGCTCGGACGGGGGCAATGAGCAGTTCTTC. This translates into CASSSDGGNEQFF.